This T cell receptor (beta chain) was recorded in a study of lung T cells in sarcoidosis with Löfgren's syndrome. Study-level findings and limits: Paired TRAV12-1/TRBV2 TCRs showed CDR3 homology and preferential pairing. Löfgren's syndrome patients reportedly showed greatest TRAV12-1 and TRBV2 expansion versus controls.

This clonotype was observed many times. Antigen unknown. V dropped 5 bases and J dropped 0 bases, with 13 bases sitting between them. This CDR3 region has 15 residues. TCRdb processed the reads anew with MiXCR; each CDR3 protein has one entry. Here the sample spans more than 50,000 distinct CDR3 sequences, 21% being singletons. This TCR derives from a human donor with sarcoidosis (Löfgren's syndrome or another form), or a control subject (not recorded which). The material sequenced was CD4+ T cells from PBMCs. This rearrangement joins TRBV12-3 or TRBV12-4 to TRBJ2-5; no clear D. CDR3 nucleotides: TGTGCCAGCAGTCCAAGACAAACGTACCAAGAGACCCAGTACTTC. As protein: CASSPRQTYQETQYF.